Detailed here is one TCR beta chain. The data originate from a study of blood T cell repertoires in COVID-19. In the study overall: Material from acute and convalescent COVID-19 was sourced from the United States, Italy and Spain. T cells, B-cell-depleted T cells, or PBMCs supplied cDNA or gDNA.

The germline V gene encodes CDR1 LGHNA and CDR2 YSLEER. The germline V and J ends were trimmed by 0 bases and 6 bases, with 15 bases remaining between them. This CDR3 comprises 15 residues. Per the original data handling: Estimated nucleated cell counts came from reference gene primer amplification. The repertoire was sequenced with immunoSEQ multiplex PCR; TCRdb's copy has only in-frame clones and lacks some. V and J calls and clone size are as listed in that table; D and trimming were resolved from the DNA. Found here are about 46,000 clones, around nine tenths of them singletons; the top ten hold 10% to 15%.

The rearrangement links TRBV4-3 to TRBJ2-7; no firm D call. The clonotype was recovered from a human donor with active COVID-19. The donor label of this sample is uncertain. The sequencing sample was made of peripheral blood. CDR3 nucleotide sequence: TGCGCCAGCAGCCAAGACACCCGACTCTCTGTCGAGCAGTACTTC. It specifies CASSQDTRLSVEQYF.